The table lists the clone carrying this T cell receptor (beta chain) with a few counts. Trimming removed 4 bases from V and 1 base from J, with 15 bases in between. Germline CDR1 is SGHNT and CDR2 is YYREEE (reference sequence). There are 16 residues in the CDR3. Authors' processing steps: Reference gene primer amplification in the assay estimated nucleated cell counts. The assay was immunoSEQ multiplex PCR, and TCRdb's table has in-frame clones only and misses some. V and J calls and clone size are given by that table; D and trimming were obtained from the DNA. Seen here are about 230,000 clones, roughly 80% observed once, and the top ten hold 2% to 3%. This record comes from a study of blood T cell repertoires in COVID-19. Study-wide background: Both acute and convalescent COVID-19 samples were obtained from the United States, Italy and Spain. In each case, the material was cDNA or gDNA derived from T cells, B-cell-depleted T cells, or PBMCs.

The chain links TRBV5-4 to TRBJ1-3; tentatively, D is TRBD1 (6 bases). The receptor's source is a woman in her 70s with active or convalescent COVID-19. Sequences were obtained from peripheral blood. The CDR3 DNA is TGTGCCAGCAGCCGAGAATCAGGGGCTTCTGGAAACACCATATATTTT. This sequence encodes CASSRESGASGNTIYF.